This T cell receptor (beta chain) was observed in a study of blood T cell repertoires in COVID-19. For the study at large: Some COVID-19 samples were acute and others convalescent; all came from the United States, Italy and Spain.

Germline trimming cut 7 bases from V and 1 base from J; bases unmatched to any gene: 10. The CDR3 contains 15 residues. Germline loops: CDR1 MNHEY, CDR2 SVGAGI. Only in-frame clones appear in the TCRdb table, and some are missing; sequencing was by immunoSEQ multiplex PCR. The sample includes around 46,000 clones, approximately 86% of them seen just once. Material for sequencing was PBMCs or T cells enriched from blood (not recorded which). The receptor was derived from a woman aged 45 to 65 who had recovered from COVID-19. The chain recombines TRBV6-5 with TRBJ2-7; TRBD1 aligns across 7 bases. The CDR3 loop is CASNLFRDRSYEQYF. The DNA of the CDR3 is TGTGCCAGCAACCTTTTTCGGGACAGATCCTACGAGCAGTACTTC.